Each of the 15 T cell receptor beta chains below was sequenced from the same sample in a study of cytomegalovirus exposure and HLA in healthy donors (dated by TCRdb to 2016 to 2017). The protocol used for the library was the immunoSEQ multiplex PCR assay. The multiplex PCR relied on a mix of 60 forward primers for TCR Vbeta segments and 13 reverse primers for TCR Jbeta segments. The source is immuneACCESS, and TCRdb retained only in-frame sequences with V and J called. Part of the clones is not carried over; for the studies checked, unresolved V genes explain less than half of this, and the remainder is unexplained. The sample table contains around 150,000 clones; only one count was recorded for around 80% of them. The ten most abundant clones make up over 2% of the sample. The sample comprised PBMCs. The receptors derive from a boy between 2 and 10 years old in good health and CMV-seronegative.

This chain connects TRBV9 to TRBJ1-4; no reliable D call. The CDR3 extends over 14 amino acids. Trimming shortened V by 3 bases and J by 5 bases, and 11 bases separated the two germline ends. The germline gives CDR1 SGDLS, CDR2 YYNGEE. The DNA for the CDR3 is TGTGCCAGCAGCGCTGACTTCCCGAATGAAAAACTGTTTTTT. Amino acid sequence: CASSADFPNEKLFF.

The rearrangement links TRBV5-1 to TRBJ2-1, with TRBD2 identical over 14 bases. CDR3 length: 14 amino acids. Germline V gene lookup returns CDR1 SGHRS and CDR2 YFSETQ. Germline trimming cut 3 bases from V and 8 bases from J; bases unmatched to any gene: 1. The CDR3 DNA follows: TGCGCCAGCAGCTGGGGACTAGCGGGGGATGAGCAGTTCTTC. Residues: CASSWGLAGDEQFF.

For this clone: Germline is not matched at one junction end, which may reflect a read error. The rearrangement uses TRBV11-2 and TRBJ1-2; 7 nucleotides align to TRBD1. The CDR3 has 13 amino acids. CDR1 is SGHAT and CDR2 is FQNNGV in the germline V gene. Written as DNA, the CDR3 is TGTGCCAGCAGCCTAGGGGCAGGGGGTGGCTACCCCTTC. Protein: CASSLGAGGGYPF.

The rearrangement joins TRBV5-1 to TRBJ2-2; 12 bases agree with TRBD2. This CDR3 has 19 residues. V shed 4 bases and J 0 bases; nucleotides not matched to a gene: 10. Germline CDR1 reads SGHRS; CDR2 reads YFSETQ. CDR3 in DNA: TGCGCCAGCAGCCTGACCCCGACTAGCGGGGGCGCGAACACCGGGGAGCTGTTTTTT. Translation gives CASSLTPTSGGANTGELFF.

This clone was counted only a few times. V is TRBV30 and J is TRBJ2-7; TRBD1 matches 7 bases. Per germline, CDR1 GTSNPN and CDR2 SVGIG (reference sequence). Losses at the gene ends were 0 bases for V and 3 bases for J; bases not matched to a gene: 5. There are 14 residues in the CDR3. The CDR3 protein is CAWSVKGAGYEQYF. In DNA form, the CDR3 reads TGTGCCTGGAGTGTTAAGGGGGCCGGCTACGAGCAGTACTTC.

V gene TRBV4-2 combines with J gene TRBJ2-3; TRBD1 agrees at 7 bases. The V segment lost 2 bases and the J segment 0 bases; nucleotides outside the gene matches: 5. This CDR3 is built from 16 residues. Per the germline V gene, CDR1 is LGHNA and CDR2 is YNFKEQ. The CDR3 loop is CASSQLDRASTDTQYF. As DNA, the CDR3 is TGTGCCAGCAGCCAACTAGACAGGGCCAGCACAGATACGCAGTATTTT.

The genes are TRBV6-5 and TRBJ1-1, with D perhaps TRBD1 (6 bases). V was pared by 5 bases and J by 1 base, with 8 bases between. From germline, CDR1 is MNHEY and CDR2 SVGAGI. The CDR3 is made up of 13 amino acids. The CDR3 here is CASSETGNTEAFF. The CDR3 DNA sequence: TGTGCCAGCAGTGAGACAGGGAACACTGAAGCTTTCTTT.

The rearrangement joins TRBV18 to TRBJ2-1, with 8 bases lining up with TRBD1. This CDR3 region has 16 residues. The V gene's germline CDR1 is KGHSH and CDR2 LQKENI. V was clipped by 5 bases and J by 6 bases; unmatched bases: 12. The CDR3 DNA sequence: TGTGCCAGCTCAGCTAGCAGCGGACAGGGCCGCAATGAGCAGTTCTTC. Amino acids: CASSASSGQGRNEQFF.

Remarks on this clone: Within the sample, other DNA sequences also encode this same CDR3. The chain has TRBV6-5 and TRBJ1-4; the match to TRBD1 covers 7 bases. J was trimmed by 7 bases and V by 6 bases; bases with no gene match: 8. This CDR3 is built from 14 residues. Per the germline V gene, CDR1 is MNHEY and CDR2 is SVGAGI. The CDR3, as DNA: TGTGCCAGCAGCTTGGGGCAGGGGGTTGAAAAACTGTTTTTT. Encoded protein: CASSLGQGVEKLFF.

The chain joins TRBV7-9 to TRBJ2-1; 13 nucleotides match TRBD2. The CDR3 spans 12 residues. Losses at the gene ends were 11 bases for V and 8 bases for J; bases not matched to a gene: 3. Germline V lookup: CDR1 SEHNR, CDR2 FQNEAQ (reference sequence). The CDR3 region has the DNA TGTGCCGGAGGACTAGCGGGAGATGAGCAGTTCTTC. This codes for CAGGLAGDEQFF.

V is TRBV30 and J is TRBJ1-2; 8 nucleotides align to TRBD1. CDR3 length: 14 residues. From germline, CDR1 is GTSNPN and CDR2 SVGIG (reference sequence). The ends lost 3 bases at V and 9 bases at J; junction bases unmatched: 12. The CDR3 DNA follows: TGTGCCTGGAGCCGGGACAGGAAGTTCCGGAGCTACACCTTC. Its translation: CAWSRDRKFRSYTF. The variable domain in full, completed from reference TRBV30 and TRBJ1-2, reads SQTIHQWPATLVQPVGSPLSLECTVEGTSNPNLYWYRQAAGRGLQLLFYSVGIGQISSEVPQNLSASRPQDRQFILSSKKLLLSDSGFYLCAWSRDRKFRSYTFGSGTRLTVV.

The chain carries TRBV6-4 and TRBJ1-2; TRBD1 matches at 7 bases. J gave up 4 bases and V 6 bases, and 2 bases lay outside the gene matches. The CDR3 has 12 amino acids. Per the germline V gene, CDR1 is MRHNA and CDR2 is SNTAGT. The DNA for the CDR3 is TGTGCCAGCAGCAGGACAGGCTATGGCTACACCTTC. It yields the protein CASSRTGYGYTF.

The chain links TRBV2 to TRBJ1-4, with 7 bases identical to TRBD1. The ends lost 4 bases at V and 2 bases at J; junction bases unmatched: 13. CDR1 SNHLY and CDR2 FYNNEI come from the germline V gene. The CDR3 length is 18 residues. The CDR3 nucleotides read TGTGCCAGCAGTGTGGACAGGACCAACGGAAGGACTAATGAAAAACTGTTTTTT. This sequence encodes CASSVDRTNGRTNEKLFF.

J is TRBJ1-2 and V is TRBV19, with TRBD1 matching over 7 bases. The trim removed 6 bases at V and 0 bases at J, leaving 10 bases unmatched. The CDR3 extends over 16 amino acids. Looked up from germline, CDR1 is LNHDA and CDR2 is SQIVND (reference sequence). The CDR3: CASSPSAGTANYGYTF. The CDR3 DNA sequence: TGTGCCAGTAGCCCTAGTGCAGGGACAGCTAACTATGGCTACACCTTC.

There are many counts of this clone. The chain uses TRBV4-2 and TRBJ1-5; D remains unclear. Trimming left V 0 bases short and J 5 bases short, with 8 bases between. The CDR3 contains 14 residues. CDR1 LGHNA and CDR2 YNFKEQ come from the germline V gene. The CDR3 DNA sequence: TGTGCCAGCAGCCAAGAACAGAACTATCAGCCCCAGCATTTT. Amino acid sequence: CASSQEQNYQPQHF.